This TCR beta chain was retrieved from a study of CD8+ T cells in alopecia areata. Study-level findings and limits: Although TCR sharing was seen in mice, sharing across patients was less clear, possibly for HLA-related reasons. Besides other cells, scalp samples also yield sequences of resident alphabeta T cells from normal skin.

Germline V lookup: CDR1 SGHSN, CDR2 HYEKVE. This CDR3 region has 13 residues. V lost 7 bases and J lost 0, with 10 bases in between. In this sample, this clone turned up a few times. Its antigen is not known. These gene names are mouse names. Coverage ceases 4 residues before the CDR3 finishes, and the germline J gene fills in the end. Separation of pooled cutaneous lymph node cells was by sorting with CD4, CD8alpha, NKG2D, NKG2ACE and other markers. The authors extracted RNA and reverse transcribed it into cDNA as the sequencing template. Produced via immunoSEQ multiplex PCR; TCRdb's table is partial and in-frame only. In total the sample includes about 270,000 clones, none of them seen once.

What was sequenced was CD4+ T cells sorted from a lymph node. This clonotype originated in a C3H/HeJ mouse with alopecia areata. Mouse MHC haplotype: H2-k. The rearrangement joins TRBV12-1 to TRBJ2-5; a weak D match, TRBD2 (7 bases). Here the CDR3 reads CARWGANQDTQYF. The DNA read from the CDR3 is TGTGCCAGGTGGGGGGCGAACCAAGAC. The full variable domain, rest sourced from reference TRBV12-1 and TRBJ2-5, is DSGVVQSPRHIIKEKGGRSVLTCIPISGHSNVVWYQQTLGKELKFLIQHYEKVERDKGFLPSRFSVQQFDDYHSEMNMSALELEDSAMYFCARWGANQDTQYFGPGTRLLVL.